This T cell receptor (beta chain) was obtained from a study of blood T cell repertoires in COVID-19. Germline lookup yields CDR1 SEHNR and CDR2 FQNEAQ (reference sequence). This CDR3 comprises 17 residues. Trimming removed 2 bases from V and 0 bases from J; junction bases left unmatched: 9. The protocol was immunoSEQ multiplex PCR, while the TCRdb copy is restricted to in-frame clones and leaves out a portion. The sample yields 300,000 to 400,000 clones, approximately 87% seen once. Grouping used clinical history reported by participants in a survey and questionnaire. J is TRBJ2-5 and V is TRBV7-9, with 7 nucleotides matching TRBD2. The source of this sequence is a woman aged 25 to 39 with acute COVID-19. Material: PBMCs or T cells enriched from blood (not recorded which). The CDR3 DNA reads as TGTGCCAGCAGCTTACTCTTGGGGGGGGAGTACCAAGAGACCCAGTACTTC. It codes for CASSLLLGGEYQETQYF.